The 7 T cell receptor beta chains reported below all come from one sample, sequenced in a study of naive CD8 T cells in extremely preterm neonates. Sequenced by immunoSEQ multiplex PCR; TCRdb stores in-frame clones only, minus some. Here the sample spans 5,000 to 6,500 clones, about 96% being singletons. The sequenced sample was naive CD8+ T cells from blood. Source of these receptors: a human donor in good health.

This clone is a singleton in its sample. CDR3 DNA: TGCGCCAGCAGCGTTGGGAGTATCGGGACTAGCACAGATACGCAGTATTTT. Protein: CASSVGSIGTSTDTQYF. The V call is TRBV5-1, the J call TRBJ2-3; TRBD2 is a possible D gene (6 bases). The CDR3 is 17 amino acids. V was clipped by 4 bases and J by 0 bases, with 18 bases between them. CDR1 and CDR2 from the germline V gene are SGHRS and YFSETQ.

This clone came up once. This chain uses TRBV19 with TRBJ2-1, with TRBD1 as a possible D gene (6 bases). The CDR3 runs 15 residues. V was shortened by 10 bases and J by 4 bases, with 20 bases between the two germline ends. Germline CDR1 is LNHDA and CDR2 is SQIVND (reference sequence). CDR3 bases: TGTGCCACCGAGGCAGGGGCCGGAGCTTACAATGAGCAGTTCTTC. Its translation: CATEAGAGAYNEQFF.

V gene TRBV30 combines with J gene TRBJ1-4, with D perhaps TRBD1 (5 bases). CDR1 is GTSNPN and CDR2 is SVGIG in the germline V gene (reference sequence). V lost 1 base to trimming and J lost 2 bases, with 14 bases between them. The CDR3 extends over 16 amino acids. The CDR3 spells CAWSGGRGPTNEKLFF. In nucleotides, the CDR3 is TGTGCCTGGAGTGGGGGGAGGGGCCCCACTAATGAAAAACTGTTTTTT. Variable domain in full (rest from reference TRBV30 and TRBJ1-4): SQTIHQWPATLVQPVGSPLSLECTVEGTSNPNLYWYRQAAGRGLQLLFYSVGIGQISSEVPQNLSASRPQDRQFILSSKKLLLSDSGFYLCAWSGGRGPTNEKLFFGSGTQLSVL.

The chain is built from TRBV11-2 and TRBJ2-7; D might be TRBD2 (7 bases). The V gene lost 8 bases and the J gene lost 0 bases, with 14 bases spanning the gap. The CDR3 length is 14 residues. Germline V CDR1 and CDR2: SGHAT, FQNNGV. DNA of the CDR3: TGTGCCAGCGGTAGGGGGGGCGCCTCCTACGAGCAGTACTTC. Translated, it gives CASGRGGASYEQYF.

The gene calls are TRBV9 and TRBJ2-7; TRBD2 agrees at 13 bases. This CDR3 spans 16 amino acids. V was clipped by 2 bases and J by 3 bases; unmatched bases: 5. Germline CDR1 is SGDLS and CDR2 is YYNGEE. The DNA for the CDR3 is TGTGCCAGCAGCGTGGAGGGACTAGCGGGATTCTACGAGCAGTACTTC. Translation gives CASSVEGLAGFYEQYF.

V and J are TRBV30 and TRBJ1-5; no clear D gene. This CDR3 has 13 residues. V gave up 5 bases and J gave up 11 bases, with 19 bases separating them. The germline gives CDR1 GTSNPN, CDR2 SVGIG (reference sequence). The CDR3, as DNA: TGTGCCTGGTCCCCCGGGGTCCGCACAGCCCAGCATTTT. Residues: CAWSPGVRTAQHF.

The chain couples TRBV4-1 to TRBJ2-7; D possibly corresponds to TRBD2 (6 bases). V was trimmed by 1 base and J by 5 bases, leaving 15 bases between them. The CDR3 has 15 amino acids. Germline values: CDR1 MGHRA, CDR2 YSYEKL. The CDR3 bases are TGCGCCAGCAGCCAAGTTGGTCTAGCGCGAAACGAGCAGTACTTC. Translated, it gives CASSQVGLARNEQYF.